This T cell receptor beta chain was documented in a study of blood T cell repertoires in COVID-19. Here immunoSEQ multiplex PCR was the method, and the copy in TCRdb shows in-frame clones only, minus some. The table lists approximately 220,000 clones, 83% of them singletons. This clone was observed a handful of times. Per germline, CDR1 LGHDT and CDR2 YNNKEL (reference sequence). The ends were cut back, 4 bases at V and 8 bases at J, with 21 bases in the middle. The length of the CDR3 is 16 residues. Everyone who took part was 18 to 89 years old, and they came from 24 US areas. Sequencing was performed on PBMCs or T cells enriched from blood (not recorded which). The rearrangement joins TRBV3-1 (or the pseudogene TRBV3-2) to TRBJ2-1; a weak D match, TRBD1 (6 bases). The receptor was isolated from a woman aged 40 to 50 who had been exposed to COVID-19. Here the CDR3 DNA reads TGTGCCAGCAGCCGCGGTTGGGGACAAGGTCCTTATGAGCAGTTCTTC. Translation gives CASSRGWGQGPYEQFF.